This is a list of T cell receptor beta chains from one sample in a study of Graves' ophthalmopathy and Graves' hyperthyroidism. TCRdb fed the multiplex PCR reads into MiXCR, producing one record per CDR3 protein. This sample has 450,000 or so distinct CDR3 sequences, with about an eighth found just once. The sequencing sample was made of blood. Every receptor here comes from a woman aged 25 to 45 with Graves' ophthalmopathy. Both conserved end residues are part of each CDR3. The order of the fields is V gene, clone size, D gene, J gene, CDR3 protein, CDR3 DNA. The D gene is left open where the match is weak. Not every row has a clone size; where given, it reads once, few, many or a size class.

TRBV6-1	many	-	TRBJ1-5	CATEEGMQQPQHF	TGTGCCACGGAAGAGGGGATGCAACAGCCCCAGCATTTT
TRBV4-1	few	-	TRBJ1-3	CASSQPTFSGNTIYF	TGCGCCAGCAGCCAACCTACCTTCTCTGGAAACACCATATATTTT
TRBV5-8	-	TRBD2	TRBJ2-7	CASRRELGLYEQYF	TGTGCCAGCAGGCGGGAGTTGGGTCTCTACGAGCAGTACTTC
TRBV2	many	-	TRBJ2-7	CASSATALTYEQYF	TGTGCCAGCAGTGCTACGGCCTTAACCTACGAGCAGTACTTC
TRBV12-3/TRBV12-4	many	-	TRBJ1-1	CASSLGAGITEAFF	TGTGCCAGCAGTTTAGGTGCGGGTATCACTGAAGCTTTCTTT
TRBV6-1	many	TRBD2	TRBJ2-7	CASTSGGTYYEQYF	TGTGCCAGCACTAGCGGGGGGACTTACTACGAGCAGTACTTC
TRBV11-2	many	TRBD2	TRBJ2-5	CASSSVTLAGETQYF	TGTGCCAGCAGCTCCGTTACCCTAGCGGGCGAGACCCAGTACTTC
TRBV7-3	many	-	TRBJ1-6	CASSHTGQNSPLHF	TGTGCCAGCAGCCACACGGGACAAAATTCACCCCTCCACTTT
TRBV20-1	few	TRBD2	TRBJ2-7	CSAATSGTYEQYF	TGCAGTGCTGCTACTAGCGGGACCTACGAGCAGTACTTC
TRBV4-1	-	-	TRBJ2-5	CASSQESPGGNQETQYF	TGCGCCAGCAGCCAAGAGTCACCGGGGGGCAACCAAGAGACCCAGTACTTC
TRBV27	-	TRBD1	TRBJ2-7	CASSPGQGYSYEQYF	TGTGCCAGCAGTCCGGGACAGGGATATTCCTACGAGCAGTACTTC
TRBV6-5	many	-	TRBJ1-1	CASSYSPYGTDTEAFF	TGTGCCAGCAGTTACTCCCCTTACGGGACCGACACTGAAGCTTTCTTT
TRBV24-1	many	TRBD1	TRBJ1-2	CATSDPNRGLGYTF	TGTGCCACCAGTGACCCGAACAGGGGGCTCGGCTACACCTTC
TRBV2	once	-	TRBJ2-2	CASKRQENTGELFF	TGTGCCAGCAAAAGACAGGAGAACACCGGGGAGCTGTTTTTT
TRBV4-1	-	-	TRBJ2-7	CASSPGVGGRNEQYF	TGCGCCAGCAGCCCAGGGGTCGGGGGGAGAAACGAGCAGTACTTC
TRBV12-5	many	-	TRBJ1-1	CASGTDLESTEAFF	TGTGCTAGTGGGACCGACCTGGAGAGCACTGAAGCTTTCTTT
TRBV28	few	-	TRBJ1-1	CASGLTGKNTEAFF	TGTGCCAGCGGATTGACAGGAAAGAACACTGAAGCTTTCTTT
TRBV27	many	-	TRBJ2-2	CASEEYNTGELFF	TGTGCCAGTGAGGAATACAACACCGGGGAGCTGTTTTTT
TRBV29-1	many	-	TRBJ1-2	CSVPGNDYGYTF	TGCAGCGTTCCCGGGAACGACTATGGCTACACCTTC
TRBV28	many	-	TRBJ2-7	CASSLGQGIYEQYF	TGTGCCAGCAGTTTAGGCCAGGGAATCTACGAGCAGTACTTC
TRBV6-1	many	-	TRBJ2-7	CASSPRGSGLSEQYF	TGTGCCAGCAGTCCCCGGGGTAGCGGCCTTTCCGAGCAGTACTTC
TRBV12-3/TRBV12-4	many	TRBD2	TRBJ2-5	CASSFRAGGDKTQYF	TGTGCCAGCAGTTTTCGGGCGGGGGGGGACAAGACCCAGTACTTC
TRBV7-2	once	-	TRBJ1-6	CASSPGRMDSPLHF	TGTGCCAGCAGTCCGGGCAGGATGGACTCACCCCTCCACTTT
TRBV11-1	-	-	TRBJ2-2	CASSSAPSGGSGELFF	TGTGCCAGCAGCTCCGCACCCTCCGGGGGCTCCGGGGAGCTGTTTTTT
TRBV12-3/TRBV12-4	many	TRBD1	TRBJ2-2	CASSRTGVGTGELFF	TGTGCCAGCAGTCGGACAGGGGTCGGCACCGGGGAGCTGTTTTTT
TRBV28	-	-	TRBJ1-5	CASSFSRAGSNQPQHF	TGTGCCAGCAGTTTCAGTAGGGCAGGCAGCAATCAGCCCCAGCATTTT
TRBV20-1	-	TRBD1	TRBJ2-7	CSARGYADGTGTLHEQYF	TGCAGTGCTAGAGGTTACGCCGATGGGACAGGGACTCTGCACGAGCAGTACTTC
TRBV7-2	few	TRBD2	TRBJ2-5	CASSLTPGLAGVWETQYF	TGTGCCAGCAGCTTAACGCCGGGACTAGCGGGGGTATGGGAGACCCAGTACTTC
TRBV7-8	many	-	TRBJ2-7	CASSPPQGFIRYEQYF	TGTGCCAGCAGCCCTCCCCAGGGTTTTATTCGCTACGAGCAGTACTTC
TRBV6-2/TRBV6-3	many	-	TRBJ1-6	CASSYDSNSPLHF	TGTGCCAGCAGTTACGACAGTAATTCACCCCTCCACTTT
TRBV7-7	-	TRBD1	TRBJ2-7	CASSSGTEEYEQYF	TGTGCTAGCAGCTCCGGGACAGAGGAATACGAGCAGTACTTT
TRBV15	many	-	TRBJ2-7	CATSRGSASLYEQYF	TGTGCCACCAGCAGAGGGTCCGCCAGCCTCTACGAGCAGTACTTC
TRBV29-1	many	-	TRBJ1-1	CSVVWQHNTEAFF	TGCAGCGTTGTGTGGCAGCACAACACTGAAGCTTTCTTT
TRBV6-5	many	-	TRBJ1-3	CASRPSDIGNTIYF	TGTGCCAGCAGACCTTCCGACATCGGAAACACCATATATTTT
TRBV28	many	TRBD1	TRBJ1-2	CASSFRTGRGVNYGYTF	TGTGCCAGCAGTTTTAGGACAGGGAGAGGGGTTAACTATGGCTACACCTTC
TRBV6-1	many	-	TRBJ1-2	CASTTSREGYTF	TGTGCCAGCACCACAAGCAGGGAAGGCTACACCTTC
TRBV6-1	many	-	TRBJ2-2	CASSEGSGAGELFF	TGTGCCAGCAGTGAAGGTAGTGGAGCCGGGGAGCTGTTTTTT
TRBV19	few	-	TRBJ1-5	CATTGSGGRQPQHF	TGTGCCACCACCGGGTCTGGGGGGCGTCAGCCCCAGCATTTT
TRBV27	many	-	TRBJ1-5	CASSLGVSNQPQHF	TGTGCCAGCAGTTTGGGCGTTAGCAATCAGCCCCAGCATTTT
TRBV6-1	many	-	TRBJ1-5	CASSEAQQARSQHF	TGTGCCAGCAGTGAAGCCCAACAGGCCCGGTCCCAGCATTTT
TRBV12-3/TRBV12-4	many	-	TRBJ1-5	CASTDGNTGQPQHF	TGTGCCAGCACTGACGGGAATACTGGACAGCCCCAGCATTTT
TRBV12-3/TRBV12-4	many	TRBD1	TRBJ1-2	CASSTPGQPFYGYTF	TGTGCCAGCAGTACCCCGGGACAGCCTTTTTATGGCTACACCTTC
TRBV12-5	many	TRBD1	TRBJ2-7	CASGLVGTGGYEQYF	TGTGCTAGTGGTTTGGTTGGGACAGGGGGCTACGAGCAGTACTTC
TRBV29-1	many	-	TRBJ1-1	CSVPRPDRTMNTEAFF	TGCAGCGTCCCGAGACCAGACAGAACAATGAACACTGAAGCTTTCTTT
TRBV6-5	many	TRBD2	TRBJ2-7	CASSTLAGASYEQYF	TGTGCCAGCAGTACGCTAGCGGGGGCCTCCTACGAGCAGTACTTC
TRBV7-6	many	-	TRBJ2-7	CASSLEEDSYEQYF	TGTGCCAGCAGCTTAGAAGAAGACAGCTACGAGCAGTACTTC
TRBV25-1	many	-	TRBJ2-2	CASRLVDAGELFF	TGTGCCAGCAGACTGGTCGACGCCGGGGAGCTGTTTTTT
TRBV18	many	-	TRBJ1-3	CASSPQRNTIYF	TGTGCCAGCTCACCTCAAAGGAACACCATATATTTT
TRBV11-2	many	-	TRBJ2-2	CASSSLTGTSLLFF	TGTGCCAGCAGCTCACTCACCGGGACGTCCCTCCTGTTTTTT
TRBV25-1	many	-	TRBJ1-5	CASSEFGGVQPQHF	TGTGCCAGCAGTGAATTTGGGGGGGTCCAGCCCCAGCATTTT
TRBV7-8	many	-	TRBJ2-7	CASSQAGTNSYEQYF	TGTGCCAGCAGCCAAGCCGGGACAAACTCCTACGAGCAGTACTTC
TRBV4-1	many	-	TRBJ2-7	CASSQAWRNEQYF	TGCGCCAGCAGCCAAGCTTGGAGGAACGAGCAGTACTTC
TRBV27	many	TRBD1	TRBJ1-1	CASRLTGINTEAFF	TGTGCCAGCAGGCTGACAGGGATTAACACTGAAGCTTTCTTT
TRBV6-5	many	TRBD2	TRBJ2-5	CASSPLAKQETQYF	TGTGCCAGCAGTCCACTAGCGAAACAAGAGACCCAGTACTTC
TRBV15	many	-	TRBJ1-5	CATSREQGGGNQPQHF	TGTGCCACCAGCAGAGAACAGGGTGGTGGCAATCAGCCCCAGCATTTT